This T cell receptor beta chain was identified during a study of T cells in Graves' hyperthyroidism and ophthalmopathy. From germline, CDR1 is SNHLY and CDR2 FYNNEI. Between the trimmed V and J ends, which lost 6 bases and 3 bases, there was a span of 9 bases. CDR3 size: 12 residues. RNA transcripts yielded amplified TCR beta CDR3 regions. With the HTBI primer set, the TCR CDR3 went through a first round of RT-PCR. MiXCR was run by TCRdb on the multiplex PCR reads, yielding one entry per CDR3 protein. The table includes about 640,000 distinct CDR3 sequences, less than 25% detected once. The chain employs TRBV2 and TRBJ2-7; no reliable D call. The sequencing input was blood. The receptor was isolated from a man aged 25-45 years with Graves' ophthalmopathy. In nucleotides, the CDR3 is TGTGCCAGCAGAGGAAGGTTCTACGAGCAGTACTTC. Translating it yields CASRGRFYEQYF.